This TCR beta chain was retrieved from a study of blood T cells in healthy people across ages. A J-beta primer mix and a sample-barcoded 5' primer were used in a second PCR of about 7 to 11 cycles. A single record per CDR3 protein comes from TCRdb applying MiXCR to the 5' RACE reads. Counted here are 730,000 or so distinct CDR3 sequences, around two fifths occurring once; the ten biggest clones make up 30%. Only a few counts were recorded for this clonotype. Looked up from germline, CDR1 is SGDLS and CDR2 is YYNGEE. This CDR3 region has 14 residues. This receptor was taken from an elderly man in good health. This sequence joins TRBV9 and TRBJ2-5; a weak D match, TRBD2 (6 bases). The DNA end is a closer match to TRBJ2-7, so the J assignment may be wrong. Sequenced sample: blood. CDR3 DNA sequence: TGTGCCAGCAGCGTAGGCGGGGTACAAACCGAGCAGTACTTC. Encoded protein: CASSVGGVQTEQYF.